The entry below describes one T cell receptor (beta chain). Its antigen is not known. Unmatched junction bases numbered 6, after V lost 5 bases and J lost 1 base. Germline V CDR1 and CDR2: SGHVS, FNYEAQ. The CDR3 is 16 residues long. This sample is drawn from a study of cytomegalovirus exposure and HLA in healthy donors. As for the study in general: Findings of an earlier analysis included some 120 million unique TCR beta sequences from some 200 million T cells.

Primers: 60 Vbeta forward and 13 Jbeta reverse. Sequencing used immunoSEQ multiplex PCR; TCRdb keeps in-frame clones, though not all of them. Here the sample spans roughly 100,000 clones, about 67% being singletons. Whole-study results and caveats: The CMV antigen specificity of a few CMV-associated chains was confirmed through in vitro analysis.

The receptor comes from a woman younger than 35 in good health and CMV-seropositive. The sample consisted of PBMCs. The genes are TRBV7-6 and TRBJ2-2, with 8 bases lining up with TRBD2. The CDR3 DNA reads TGTGCCAGCAGCCAAAGGGGACTAGGGAACACCGGGGAGCTGTTTTTT. The encoded protein is CASSQRGLGNTGELFF.